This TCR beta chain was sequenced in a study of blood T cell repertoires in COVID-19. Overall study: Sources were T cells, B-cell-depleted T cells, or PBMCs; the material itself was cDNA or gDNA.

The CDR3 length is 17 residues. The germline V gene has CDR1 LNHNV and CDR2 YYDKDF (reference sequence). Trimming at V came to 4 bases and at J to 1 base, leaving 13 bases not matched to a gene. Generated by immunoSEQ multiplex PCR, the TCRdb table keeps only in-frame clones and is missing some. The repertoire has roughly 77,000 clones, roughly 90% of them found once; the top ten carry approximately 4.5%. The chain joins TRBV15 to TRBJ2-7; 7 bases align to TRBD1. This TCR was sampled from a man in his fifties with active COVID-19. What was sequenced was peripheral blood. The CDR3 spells CATSMLPQGFSSYEQYF. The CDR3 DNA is TGTGCCACCAGCATGCTGCCACAGGGGTTTAGTTCCTACGAGCAGTACTTC.